Below are 20 T cell receptor beta chains sequenced from a single sample in a study of T cell changes during pregnancy in multiple sclerosis. The protocol was immunoSEQ multiplex PCR, while the TCRdb copy is restricted to in-frame clones and leaves out a portion. The sample includes around 50,000 clones, about 90% of them seen just once. Source: CD4+ T cells from peripheral blood mononuclear cells, taken after pregnancy. These receptor sequences come from a female donor with multiple sclerosis, enrolled in a pregnancy study.

J is TRBJ1-1 and V is TRBV19; the D gene is possibly TRBD1 (5 bases). CDR3 length: 19 amino acids. V lost 3 bases and J lost 1, with 24 bases in between. Germline CDR1 is LNHDA and CDR2 is SQIVND (reference sequence). The CDR3 DNA reads as TGTGCCAGTAGTATTCGCGGGACTACTTTGAACTTTTGGAACACTGAAGCTTTCTTT. This sequence encodes CASSIRGTTLNFWNTEAFF.

This clone was observed once. This rearrangement joins TRBV6-5 to TRBJ2-5, with D possibly being TRBD1 (5 bases). Germline loops: CDR1 MNHEY, CDR2 SVGAGI. The CDR3 contains 15 residues. Trimming took 2 bases from V and 4 from J, leaving 14 bases between them. CDR3 coding DNA: TGTGCCAGCAGTTACGGGGCTAGAAGGTCAGAGACCCAGTACTTC. Translating gives CASSYGARRSETQYF.

The genes are TRBV7-7 and TRBJ2-1, with 7 positions matching TRBD1. V lost 5 bases to trimming and J lost 3 bases; unmatched junction nucleotides: 4. The CDR3 sequence is 14 residues long. CDR1 and CDR2 from the germline V gene are SSHAT and FNYEAQ (reference sequence). The chain's CDR3 is CASSQTGNYNEQFF. CDR3 bases: TGTGCCAGCAGCCAGACAGGGAACTACAATGAGCAGTTCTTC.

The count of this clone is one. V gene TRBV11-2 combines with J gene TRBJ1-6; D uncertain. Trimming took 5 bases from V and 6 from J, leaving 17 bases between them. CDR1 SGHAT and CDR2 FQNNGV come from the germline V gene. CDR3 length: 16 amino acids. CDR3 DNA: TGTGCCAGCAGCCCTAGCCGAGAGACCCTTAATTCACCCCTCCACTTT. Its protein product is CASSPSRETLNSPLHF.

The chain is built from TRBV7-9 and TRBJ1-4; D possibly corresponds to TRBD1 (5 bases). The CDR3 runs to 14 residues. Germline V lookup: CDR1 SEHNR, CDR2 FQNEAQ (reference sequence). The ends were cut back, 5 bases at V and 0 bases at J, with 7 bases in the middle. CDR3 sequence reads: CASSLTATNEKLFF. The DNA for the CDR3 is TGTGCCAGCAGCCTGACAGCAACTAATGAAAAACTGTTTTTT.

This chain connects TRBV5-4 to TRBJ1-2; 8 nucleotides line up with TRBD1. The CDR3 contains 14 residues. V lost 4 bases to trimming and J lost 2 bases; unmatched junction nucleotides: 4. The germline V gene has CDR1 SGHNT and CDR2 YYREEE (reference sequence). The CDR3 region has the DNA TGTGCCAGCAGCCCGGGACAGGAGAACTATGGCTACACCTTC. This gives the protein CASSPGQENYGYTF.

The chain has TRBV19 and TRBJ1-3; no clear D. Germline V gives CDR1 LNHDA, CDR2 SQIVND (reference sequence). Trimming took off 4 bases at V and 1 base at J, with 5 bases between the two ends. This CDR3 is built from 13 residues. The CDR3 DNA reads as TGTGCCAGTAGTAGGGAGTCTGGAAACACCATATATTTT. It is translated as CASSRESGNTIYF. The full variable domain, in which reference TRBV19 and TRBJ1-3 provide the parts outside the CDR3, is DGGITQSPKYLFRKEGQNVTLSCEQNLNHDAMYWYRQDPGQGLRLIYYSQIVNDFQKGDIAEGYSVSREKKESFPLTVTSAQKNPTAFYLCASSRESGNTIYFGEGSWLTVV.

The chain is built from TRBV7-9 and TRBJ2-2, with D maybe TRBD2 (5 bases). Germline lookup yields CDR1 SEHNR and CDR2 FQNEAQ (reference sequence). The V and J ends lost 2 bases and 5 bases respectively, with 12 bases between them. The CDR3 is made up of 15 amino acids. CDR3 nucleotide sequence: TGTGCCAGCAGCTTACATCGGGGTAGGACCGGGGAGCTGTTTTTT. Translated: CASSLHRGRTGELFF.

This clone has just a few counts. The J gene is TRBJ1-2, the V gene TRBV15, with 11 positions matching TRBD1. The CDR3 spans 17 residues. V was pared by 5 bases and J by 7 bases, with 15 bases of the junction left unmatched. CDR1 and CDR2 from the germline V gene are LNHNV and YYDKDF (reference sequence). The CDR3: CATSLRTGGIRGRGYTF. For the CDR3, the DNA is TGTGCCACCAGCCTTAGGACAGGGGGCATTAGGGGTCGTGGCTACACCTTC.

The chain employs TRBV25-1 and TRBJ2-7; weak D call: TRBD1 (5 bases). The ends were cut back, 0 bases at V and 1 base at J, with 13 bases in the middle. Germline V gene lookup returns CDR1 MGHDK and CDR2 SYGVNS. The CDR3 covers 16 residues. CDR3 bases: TGTGCCAGCAGTGAATATCCCCTCAGGGTGTCCTACGAGCAGTACTTC. As protein: CASSEYPLRVSYEQYF.

The chain carries TRBV4-1 and TRBJ2-7, with D unclear. Between the trimmed V and J ends, which lost 5 bases and 1 base, there was a span of 6 bases. The germline gives CDR1 MGHRA, CDR2 YSYEKL. The CDR3 consists of 12 residues. The CDR3 DNA sequence: TGCGCCAGCAGCGCCAGGTCCTACGAGCAGTACTTC. Translation: CASSARSYEQYF.

This rearrangement joins TRBV23-1 to TRBJ1-3; D is unresolved. Being an ORF, TRBV23-1 has a function that is uncertain. The CDR3 sequence is 16 residues long. Deletions cut 10 bases from V and 4 bases from J, with 23 bases between. DNA of the CDR3: TGCGCCACTCAATCTTTGGCGGGTAGGAAGGGAAACACCATATATTTT. This codes for CATQSLAGRKGNTIYF.

This clone was counted at least ten times. The J gene is TRBJ2-2, the V gene TRBV9; 10 positions match TRBD1. V lost 0 bases to trimming and J lost 4 bases; unmatched junction nucleotides: 0. Looked up from germline, CDR1 is SGDLS and CDR2 is YYNGEE. The CDR3 runs to 15 residues. The CDR3 DNA sequence: TGTGCCAGCAGCGTAGGGACAGGGGGCACCGGGGAGCTGTTTTTT. It translates to CASSVGTGGTGELFF.

The V and J genes are TRBV7-6 and TRBJ1-5; D unclear. The germline CDR1 and CDR2 sequences are SGHVS and FNYEAQ. The V end was cut by 5 bases, the J end by 0 bases, with 5 bases between. This CDR3 region has 13 residues. The CDR3 loop reads CASSEYSNQPQHF. CDR3 DNA sequence: TGTGCCAGCAGCGAGTATAGCAATCAGCCCCAGCATTTT.

The chain combines TRBV5-6 with TRBJ2-2; TRBD2 aligns across 13 bases. Germline CDR1 is SGHDT and CDR2 is YYEEEE. J gave up 4 bases and V 3 bases, and 3 bases lay outside the gene matches. There are 16 residues in the CDR3. CDR3 DNA sequence: TGTGCCAGCAGCTCCAGGACTAGCGGGGGCACCGGGGAGCTGTTTTTT. Translating gives CASSSRTSGGTGELFF.

The genes are TRBV7-2 and TRBJ2-3, with 12 bases fitting TRBD2. V was clipped by 3 bases and J by 8 bases; unmatched bases: 12. The CDR3 totals 17 residues. CDR1 is SGHTA, CDR2 FQGNSA, per germline. This chain's CDR3 is CASSFTRLAGAQGTQYF. Here the CDR3 DNA reads TGTGCCAGCAGCTTCACTAGACTAGCGGGGGCCCAGGGTACGCAGTATTTT.

This chain joins TRBV6-5 and TRBJ1-5; D is ambiguous. There are 12 residues in the CDR3. Germline V CDR1 and CDR2: MNHEY, SVGAGI. The V end lost 5 bases, the J end lost 4 bases, and 6 bases lay between the germline ends. The CDR3 protein is CASSTINQPQHF. The CDR3 DNA reads TGTGCCAGCAGTACTATAAATCAGCCCCAGCATTTT.

This clone was seen just once. The V and J genes are TRBV7-2 and TRBJ1-2; D gene unclear. Trimming took 5 bases from V and 8 from J, leaving 12 bases between them. Germline V CDR1 and CDR2: SGHTA, FQGNSA. The CDR3 is 12 amino acids. Written as DNA, the CDR3 is TGTGCCAGCAGCCGCCCAAAGGAGGGCTACACCTTC. Amino acid sequence: CASSRPKEGYTF.

The gene calls are TRBV7-9 and TRBJ1-1, with D tentatively TRBD1 (5 bases). This CDR3 spans 15 amino acids. Looked up from germline, CDR1 is SEHNR and CDR2 is FQNEAQ (reference sequence). The V end was cut by 4 bases, the J end by 4 bases, with 16 bases between. The CDR3 is CASSSPAGRGTEAFF. As DNA, the CDR3 is TGTGCCAGCAGCTCCCCGGCAGGGCGGGGCACTGAAGCTTTCTTT.

V is TRBV19 and J is TRBJ1-4; no reliable D call. The length of the CDR3 is 12 residues. Per germline, CDR1 LNHDA and CDR2 SQIVND (reference sequence). Trimming stripped 2 bases from V and 8 bases from J, with 6 bases between. Here the CDR3 DNA reads TGTGCCAGTAGTATAAATTCGGAAAAACTGTTTTTT. Translated, it gives CASSINSEKLFF.